A single T cell receptor beta chain is shown here with its context. Its target is not known. Assay used: immunoSEQ multiplex PCR; TCRdb lists only in-frame clones, some missing. Here the sample spans 61,000 or so clones, less than 90% being singletons. The V gene end was trimmed by 3 bases and the J gene end by 5 bases; junction bases not matched to a gene: 4. Per the germline V gene, CDR1 is ENHRY and CDR2 is SYGVKD. CDR3 length: 14 residues. The data are from a study of OX40 agonist ivuxolimab in advanced cancers. Study as a whole: People in dose escalation had one of these cancers: hepatocellular carcinoma, melanoma, renal cell or head and neck cancer. Partial response was recorded in three patients: one hepatocellular carcinoma and two cutaneous melanoma cases.

The study, taken as a whole, reports: Dose levels from 0.1 to 3.0 mg/kg saw CD4+ and CD8+ blood T cells expand clonally by week 6. The study found among the lowest clonal expansion in partial responders at 0.1-3.0 mg/kg.

V and J are TRBV10-3 and TRBJ2-5; TRBD1 matches at 9 bases. This sequence was found in an adult with an advanced solid tumor such as melanoma, head and neck, liver or kidney cancer. Sequencing used CD4+ or CD8+ T cells sorted from blood, obtained in a trial of the OX40 agonist ivuxolimab. The CDR3 region has the DNA TGTGCCATCAGTGACCCGACAGGGGGGGAGACCCAGTACTTC. This encodes CAISDPTGGETQYF.